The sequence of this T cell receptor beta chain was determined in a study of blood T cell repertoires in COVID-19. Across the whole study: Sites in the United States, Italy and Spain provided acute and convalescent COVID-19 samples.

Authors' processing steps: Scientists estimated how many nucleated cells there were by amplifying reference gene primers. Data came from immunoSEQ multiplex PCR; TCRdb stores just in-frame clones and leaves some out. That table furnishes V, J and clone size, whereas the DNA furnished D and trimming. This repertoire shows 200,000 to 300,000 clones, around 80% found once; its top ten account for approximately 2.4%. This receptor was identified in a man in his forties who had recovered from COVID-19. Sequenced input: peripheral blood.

The CDR3: CASSYSQGVDIQYF. DNA of the CDR3: TGTGCCAGCAGTTACTCCCAGGGGGTGGACATTCAGTACTTC. This sequence joins TRBV6-5 and TRBJ2-4, with TRBD1 matching 7 bases. Trimming cost V 0 bases and J 8 bases; bases outside gene matches: 4. The CDR3 length is 14 residues. Germline lookup yields CDR1 MNHEY and CDR2 SVGAGI.